Presented here are 9 T cell receptor beta chains from one specimen sequenced in a study of STAT3 mutations in large granular lymphocyte leukemia. Study observations and caveats: Every T-cell large granular lymphocyte leukemia patient had at least one immunodominant TCR beta clonotype.

Sequencing used immunoSEQ multiplex PCR; TCRdb keeps in-frame clones, though not all of them. The sample shows around 26,000 clones, 94% of them seen only once. Their recognized antigens are unknown. Material: peripheral blood mononuclear cells. These receptors were obtained from a man aged 40-50 years with T-cell large granular lymphocyte leukemia. Some clones in this sample may be carry-over from other donors' samples.

The chain couples TRBV29-1 to TRBJ2-3; 9 positions match TRBD1. The germline V gene has CDR1 SQVTM and CDR2 ANQGSEA. J lost 3 bases, V lost 7 bases, and 2 bases had no gene match. The CDR3 contains 12 residues. CDR3 protein: CSAGQGTDTQYF. The CDR3 nucleotides read TGCAGCGCGGGACAGGGTACAGATACGCAGTATTTT.

The chain links TRBV7-6 to TRBJ2-3, with D possibly TRBD2 on 5 matching bases. The length of the CDR3 is 17 residues. Trimming pared 5 bases from V and 4 bases from J, leaving 22 bases between. Germline CDR1 is SGHVS and CDR2 is FNYEAQ. The CDR3 DNA is TGTGCCAGCAGCGCCTCGGACTCCCCAGGAGTCCCAGATACGCAGTATTTT. Translation gives CASSASDSPGVPDTQYF.

The chain joins TRBV18 to TRBJ1-1; unclear D gene. This CDR3 comprises 12 residues. The germline gives CDR1 KGHSH, CDR2 LQKENI. V was shortened by 4 bases and J by 1 base, with 4 bases between the two germline ends. In nucleotides, the CDR3 is TGTGCCAGCTCACGTTCGAACACTGAAGCTTTCTTT. Its protein is CASSRSNTEAFF.

This clone was seen just once. The genes are TRBV5-1 and TRBJ2-1; TRBD2 agrees at 12 bases. Germline assignment: CDR1 SGHRS and CDR2 YFSETQ. The CDR3 runs to 18 residues. V was clipped by 2 bases and J by 5 bases; unmatched bases: 11. The CDR3 DNA follows: TGCGCCAGCAGCTTAGGACTAGCGGGGCATTTTCCAAACAATGAGCAGTTCTTC. Translating gives CASSLGLAGHFPNNEQFF.

CDR3 protein: CASSLRGGSTDTQYF. The CDR3 coding sequence is TGTGCCAGCAGCTTAAGAGGGGGAAGCACAGATACGCAGTATTTT. This chain connects TRBV7-2 to TRBJ2-3; tentatively, D is TRBD1 (6 bases). Trimming took 2 bases from V and 0 from J, leaving 9 bases between them. The CDR3 sequence is 15 residues long. Germline CDR1 SGHTA, CDR2 FQGNSA. Full variable domain (rest looked up from reference TRBV7-2 and TRBJ2-3): GAGVSQSPSNKVTEKGKDVELRCDPISGHTALYWYRQSLGQGLEFLIYFQGNSAPDKSGLPSDRFSAERTGGSVSTLTIQRTQQEDSAVYLCASSLRGGSTDTQYFGPGTRLTVL.

J is TRBJ2-2 and V is TRBV11-2, with TRBD1 as a possible D gene (6 bases). CDR1 SGHAT and CDR2 FQNNGV come from the germline V gene. V dropped 1 base and J dropped 1 base, with 10 bases sitting between them. The CDR3 has 16 amino acids. CDR3 protein: CASSLAWGLNTGELFF. CDR3 nucleotide sequence: TGTGCCAGCAGCTTAGCTTGGGGGCTGAACACCGGGGAGCTGTTTTTT.

V is TRBV30 and J is TRBJ2-2; perhaps TRBD2 as D (6 bases). Germline CDR1 is GTSNPN and CDR2 is SVGIG (reference sequence). There are 15 residues in the CDR3. V was clipped by 2 bases and J by 3 bases, with 13 bases between them. DNA for the CDR3: TGTGCCTGGAGTAAGGTAGCGGTTGACACCGGGGAGCTGTTTTTT. This gives the protein CAWSKVAVDTGELFF.

The CDR3 DNA reads TGTGCCAGCAGCTTGGAGCAGCGAGCTAACTATGGCTACACCTTC. As protein: CASSLEQRANYGYTF. V and J are TRBV5-6 and TRBJ1-2; D gene unclear. The V end was cut by 0 bases, the J end by 0 bases, with 9 bases between. The V gene's germline CDR1 is SGHDT and CDR2 YYEEEE. The length of the CDR3 is 15 residues.

The J gene is TRBJ2-5, the V gene TRBV9; 7 bases align to TRBD2. CDR1 SGDLS and CDR2 YYNGEE come from the germline V gene. The V gene end was trimmed by 1 base and the J gene end by 5 bases; junction bases not matched to a gene: 5. The CDR3 is made up of 14 amino acids. CDR3 bases: TGTGCCAGCAGCGTATGGGAGGGGTATGAGACCCAGTACTTC. This codes for CASSVWEGYETQYF.